The rows below give T cell receptor beta chains drawn from one sample of a study of cytomegalovirus exposure and HLA in healthy donors. The data were produced by immunoSEQ multiplex PCR, yet TCRdb's version contains in-frame clones alone and is incomplete. The sample includes around 230,000 clones, approximately 86% of them seen just once. Specimen: PBMCs. Receptor source: a woman in her 30s in good health and CMV-seropositive. Both conserved end residues are part of each CDR3. The D gene is left open where the match is weak. Some rows mark clone size as missing; the rest say once, few, many or name a class of expanded clone.

j_call: TRBJ1-2
clone_size: .
d_call: TRBD1
v_call: TRBV27
cdr3_length: 16
cdr3_nt: TGTGCCAGCAGTTCCACACCCGGGACAGCTGGGGATGGCTACACCTTC
cdr3_aa: CASSSTPGTAGDGYTF

j_call: TRBJ2-3
clone_size: .
d_call: .
v_call: TRBV7-8
cdr3_length: 17
cdr3_nt: TGTGCCAGCAGCTTTCCTCAGACAGGCACGAACACAGATACGCAGTATTTT
cdr3_aa: CASSFPQTGTNTDTQYF

j_call: TRBJ2-7
clone_size: few
d_call: .
v_call: TRBV9
cdr3_length: 15
cdr3_nt: TGTGCCAGCAGCGTAGATCCTCACTTAAGTCGCGAGCAGTACTTC
cdr3_aa: CASSVDPHLSREQYF

j_call: TRBJ2-7
clone_size: .
d_call: TRBD1
v_call: TRBV29-1
cdr3_length: 12
cdr3_nt: TGCAGCGTTAACAGGGGGCAATACGAGCAGTACTTC
cdr3_aa: CSVNRGQYEQYF

j_call: TRBJ2-5
clone_size: .
d_call: TRBD2
v_call: TRBV2
cdr3_length: 14
cdr3_nt: TGTGCCAGCTTAGTCGGGACTAGACAAGAGACCCAGTACTTC
cdr3_aa: CASLVGTRQETQYF

j_call: TRBJ1-2
clone_size: .
d_call: .
v_call: TRBV25-1
cdr3_length: 14
cdr3_nt: TGTGCCAGCAGTGAATTTTATACTAACTATGGCTACACCTTC
cdr3_aa: CASSEFYTNYGYTF

j_call: TRBJ1-4
clone_size: .
d_call: .
v_call: TRBV7-6
cdr3_length: 12
cdr3_nt: TGTGCCAGCAGCTTACCGGGTGAAAAACTGTTTTTT
cdr3_aa: CASSLPGEKLFF

j_call: TRBJ2-3
clone_size: once
d_call: TRBD2
v_call: TRBV9
cdr3_length: 17
cdr3_nt: TGTGCCAGCAGCCCGTTACTAGCGGGGGGGGGCACAGATACGCAGTATTTT
cdr3_aa: CASSPLLAGGGTDTQYF

j_call: TRBJ2-7
clone_size: .
d_call: TRBD1
v_call: TRBV7-7
cdr3_length: 15
cdr3_nt: TGTGCTAGCAGCTTAGGTCCCGGGACAGCCTACGAGCAGTACTTC
cdr3_aa: CASSLGPGTAYEQYF

j_call: TRBJ1-3
clone_size: .
d_call: .
v_call: TRBV7-9
cdr3_length: 15
cdr3_nt: TGTGCCAGCAGCTTTCAGGGCGGATCTGGAAACACCATATATTTT
cdr3_aa: CASSFQGGSGNTIYF

j_call: TRBJ2-1
clone_size: .
d_call: TRBD1
v_call: TRBV27
cdr3_length: 15
cdr3_nt: TGTGCCAGCAGTCCGACGAGACAGGGGTCGGATGAGCAGTTCTTC
cdr3_aa: CASSPTRQGSDEQFF

j_call: TRBJ2-7
clone_size: .
d_call: .
v_call: TRBV5-6
cdr3_length: 19
cdr3_nt: TGTGCCAGCAGTACCTATTGGCCTGTCGGAGGGAGGTCCACATACGAGCAGTACTTC
cdr3_aa: CASSTYWPVGGRSTYEQYF

j_call: TRBJ1-5
clone_size: once
d_call: .
v_call: TRBV7-2
cdr3_length: 14
cdr3_nt: TGTGCCAGCAGCTTTCCTCCGGGGAATCAGCCCCAGCATTTT
cdr3_aa: CASSFPPGNQPQHF

j_call: TRBJ1-4
clone_size: .
d_call: TRBD1
v_call: TRBV27
cdr3_length: 16
cdr3_nt: TGTGCCAGCAGTCGACAGGGCCTAGCAACTAATGAAAAACTGTTTTTT
cdr3_aa: CASSRQGLATNEKLFF

j_call: TRBJ2-7
clone_size: .
d_call: .
v_call: TRBV6-4
cdr3_length: 20
cdr3_nt: TGTGCCAGCAACAAAAAGGGGCGGAGACAGCCGTTAACGAATCCCTACGAGCAGTACTTC
cdr3_aa: CASNKKGRRQPLTNPYEQYF

j_call: TRBJ2-1
clone_size: few
d_call: TRBD2
v_call: TRBV5-1
cdr3_length: 13
cdr3_nt: TGCGCCAGCCGTCCCGGGACTAGACCTGAGCAGTTCTTC
cdr3_aa: CASRPGTRPEQFF

j_call: TRBJ2-7
clone_size: .
d_call: .
v_call: TRBV5-1
cdr3_length: 13
cdr3_nt: TGCGCCAGCAGCTTGGCCGTGCAGGGCGGGCAGTACTTC
cdr3_aa: CASSLAVQGGQYF

j_call: TRBJ2-7
clone_size: .
d_call: TRBD2
v_call: TRBV28
cdr3_length: 15
cdr3_nt: TGTGCCAGCGGCCAGCCGGGACTAGCGGTGTATGAGCAGTACTTC
cdr3_aa: CASGQPGLAVYEQYF

j_call: TRBJ2-7
clone_size: .
d_call: .
v_call: TRBV18
cdr3_length: 16
cdr3_nt: TGTGCCAGCTCACCACCTGGTCAGGGAGGAAGGTACGAGCAGTACTTC
cdr3_aa: CASSPPGQGGRYEQYF

j_call: TRBJ1-1
clone_size: .
d_call: TRBD1
v_call: TRBV9
cdr3_length: 16
cdr3_nt: TGTGCCAGCAGTCATCCTACAGGGGCCTCGAACACTGAAGCTTTCTTT
cdr3_aa: CASSHPTGASNTEAFF

j_call: TRBJ2-7
clone_size: .
d_call: .
v_call: TRBV11-2
cdr3_length: 12
cdr3_nt: TGTGCCAGCAGCAACTTACCCTACGAGCAGTACTTC
cdr3_aa: CASSNLPYEQYF

j_call: TRBJ2-6
clone_size: .
d_call: .
v_call: TRBV5-1
cdr3_length: 16
cdr3_nt: TGCGCCAGCAGCTGGCCCACAGGGAGTGGGGCCAACGTCCTGACTTTC
cdr3_aa: CASSWPTGSGANVLTF

j_call: TRBJ2-1
clone_size: .
d_call: TRBD2
v_call: TRBV6-4
cdr3_length: 14
cdr3_nt: TGTGCCAGCAGTACCTCGGGAGGGAACAATGAGCAGTTCTTC
cdr3_aa: CASSTSGGNNEQFF

j_call: TRBJ2-1
clone_size: once
d_call: .
v_call: TRBV28
cdr3_length: 14
cdr3_nt: TGTGCCAGCAGTTTCGGCGGGTCCTACAATGAGCAGTTCTTC
cdr3_aa: CASSFGGSYNEQFF

j_call: TRBJ2-1
clone_size: .
d_call: TRBD1
v_call: TRBV5-1
cdr3_length: 17
cdr3_nt: TGCGCCAGCAGCTTGGAGGTAGGGGGACAGGGGGCCAATGAGCAGTTCTTC
cdr3_aa: CASSLEVGGQGANEQFF

j_call: TRBJ2-7
clone_size: .
d_call: TRBD2
v_call: TRBV4-2
cdr3_length: 15
cdr3_nt: TGTGCCAGCAGTCAAGAAGCAGGGAGGGGCTACGAGCAGTACTTC
cdr3_aa: CASSQEAGRGYEQYF

j_call: TRBJ1-2
clone_size: .
d_call: .
v_call: TRBV28
cdr3_length: 12
cdr3_nt: TGTGCCAGCAGTTCCCAGGGGAATGGCTACACCTTC
cdr3_aa: CASSSQGNGYTF

j_call: TRBJ1-1
clone_size: .
d_call: TRBD1
v_call: TRBV18
cdr3_length: 14
cdr3_nt: TGTGCCAGCTCACCAGGACAGGGGCGGACTGAAGCTTTCTTT
cdr3_aa: CASSPGQGRTEAFF

j_call: TRBJ1-2
clone_size: .
d_call: .
v_call: TRBV27
cdr3_length: 16
cdr3_nt: TGTGCCAGCAGTTTATCCCGGGGAGGGGAAGAGGGAGGCTACACCTTC
cdr3_aa: CASSLSRGGEEGGYTF

j_call: TRBJ1-1
clone_size: few
d_call: .
v_call: TRBV7-3
cdr3_length: 13
cdr3_nt: TGTGCCAGCAGCTTTGCGGTGAACACTGAAGCTTTCTTT
cdr3_aa: CASSFAVNTEAFF

j_call: TRBJ2-5
clone_size: .
d_call: .
v_call: TRBV28
cdr3_length: 13
cdr3_nt: TGTGCCGGGGGCTTCGCGGGAGAGGAGACCCAGTACTTC
cdr3_aa: CAGGFAGEETQYF

j_call: TRBJ2-7
clone_size: .
d_call: TRBD1
v_call: TRBV30
cdr3_length: 14
cdr3_nt: TGTGCCTGGAGAGACAGGGGTCGCTCCTACGAGCAGTACTTC
cdr3_aa: CAWRDRGRSYEQYF

j_call: TRBJ1-4
clone_size: .
d_call: TRBD1
v_call: TRBV4-1
cdr3_length: 15
cdr3_nt: TGCGCCAGCAGCGCACGGGGACAGCTTAATGAAAAACTGTTTTTT
cdr3_aa: CASSARGQLNEKLFF

j_call: TRBJ1-1
clone_size: .
d_call: TRBD1
v_call: TRBV5-1
cdr3_length: 16
cdr3_nt: TGCGCCAGCACTCCGGACAGGGGGCGCGAGAACACTGAAGCTTTCTTT
cdr3_aa: CASTPDRGRENTEAFF

j_call: TRBJ2-3
clone_size: .
d_call: .
v_call: TRBV5-4
cdr3_length: 16
cdr3_nt: TGTGCCAGCAGCTTGGCTGCCGGGCCCGGGGAGGATACGCAGTATTTT
cdr3_aa: CASSLAAGPGEDTQYF

j_call: TRBJ2-2
clone_size: once
d_call: TRBD2
v_call: TRBV27
cdr3_length: 16
cdr3_nt: TGTGCCAGCAGTGAATTAGCGGGGGGGAACACCGGGGAGCTGTTTTTT
cdr3_aa: CASSELAGGNTGELFF

j_call: TRBJ2-3
clone_size: .
d_call: .
v_call: TRBV9
cdr3_length: 14
cdr3_nt: TGTGCCAGCAGCGTAGGGGGCTCAACAGATACGCAGTATTTT
cdr3_aa: CASSVGGSTDTQYF

j_call: TRBJ1-2
clone_size: .
d_call: TRBD1
v_call: TRBV6-1
cdr3_length: 13
cdr3_nt: TGTGCCAGCAGTGAAGTAGAGGGGGCTGGCTACACCTTC
cdr3_aa: CASSEVEGAGYTF

j_call: TRBJ1-2
clone_size: .
d_call: .
v_call: TRBV5-1
cdr3_length: 13
cdr3_nt: TGCGCCAGCAGCTTGGGAGGGGGAGATGGCTACACCTTC
cdr3_aa: CASSLGGGDGYTF

j_call: TRBJ2-2
clone_size: many
d_call: .
v_call: TRBV30
cdr3_length: 14
cdr3_nt: TGTGCCTGGAGCGGACAGTTTAACACCGGGGAGCTGTTTTTT
cdr3_aa: CAWSGQFNTGELFF

j_call: TRBJ2-3
clone_size: .
d_call: .
v_call: TRBV14
cdr3_length: 12
cdr3_nt: TGTGCCAGCAGCGGAGGTGCAGATACGCAGTATTTT
cdr3_aa: CASSGGADTQYF

j_call: TRBJ2-1
clone_size: once
d_call: TRBD1
v_call: TRBV10-3
cdr3_length: 15
cdr3_nt: TGTGCCATCAGGGGAGAAAGGGGGCAAACAGCTGAGCAGTTCTTC
cdr3_aa: CAIRGERGQTAEQFF

j_call: TRBJ2-3
clone_size: once
d_call: .
v_call: TRBV11-2
cdr3_length: 15
cdr3_nt: TGTGCCAGCAGAAAATTGGGGCGAGGCACAGATACGCAGTATTTT
cdr3_aa: CASRKLGRGTDTQYF

j_call: TRBJ1-5
clone_size: few
d_call: .
v_call: TRBV19
cdr3_length: 12
cdr3_nt: TGTGCCAGTAGCTTTGGCCTGCAGCCCCAGCATTTT
cdr3_aa: CASSFGLQPQHF

j_call: TRBJ1-1
clone_size: .
d_call: .
v_call: TRBV15
cdr3_length: 14
cdr3_nt: TGTGCCACCACGACCGGGTTTGACGACACTGAAGCTTTCTTT
cdr3_aa: CATTTGFDDTEAFF

j_call: TRBJ2-3
clone_size: .
d_call: TRBD1
v_call: TRBV10-2
cdr3_length: 16
cdr3_nt: TGCGCCAGCAGTGAGTCAGGGGGCGTGGGCACAGATACGCAGTATTTT
cdr3_aa: CASSESGGVGTDTQYF

j_call: TRBJ1-1
clone_size: .
d_call: TRBD1
v_call: TRBV5-1
cdr3_length: 16
cdr3_nt: TGCGCCAGCAGCATAGGGACAGGGGGCGCGGGCACTGAAGCTTTCTTT
cdr3_aa: CASSIGTGGAGTEAFF

j_call: TRBJ2-7
clone_size: .
d_call: TRBD2
v_call: TRBV11-2
cdr3_length: 16
cdr3_nt: TGTGCCAGCAGCCCCCGCGTAGCGGGAGGCCCCTGGGAGCAGTACTTC
cdr3_aa: CASSPRVAGGPWEQYF

j_call: TRBJ2-7
clone_size: .
d_call: .
v_call: TRBV5-4
cdr3_length: 13
cdr3_nt: TGTGCCAGCAGCTTGGGGAGGACCTACGAGCAGTACTTC
cdr3_aa: CASSLGRTYEQYF

j_call: TRBJ2-5
clone_size: .
d_call: .
v_call: TRBV19
cdr3_length: 14
cdr3_nt: TGTGCCAGTAGGGACCGGGGTCCGTGGGAGACCCAGTACTTC
cdr3_aa: CASRDRGPWETQYF

j_call: TRBJ2-5
clone_size: .
d_call: TRBD2
v_call: TRBV5-1
cdr3_length: 15
cdr3_nt: TGCGCCAGCAGCCCCCTTTTAGCGGGAGGGGAGACCCAGTACTTC
cdr3_aa: CASSPLLAGGETQYF

j_call: TRBJ1-3
clone_size: .
d_call: .
v_call: TRBV2
cdr3_length: 12
cdr3_nt: TGTGCCAGCACGGTCTCTGGAAACACCATATATTTT
cdr3_aa: CASTVSGNTIYF

j_call: TRBJ2-1
clone_size: once
d_call: .
v_call: TRBV10-2
cdr3_length: 12
cdr3_nt: TGCGCCAGCAGTGCGCAGAACAATGAGCAGTTCTTC
cdr3_aa: CASSAQNNEQFF